These 7 T cell receptor beta chains were all obtained from the same sample, sequenced in a study of T-cell memory formation after mild COVID-19. TCRdb fed the 5' RACE reads into MiXCR, producing one record per CDR3 protein. The repertoire holds roughly 170,000 distinct CDR3 sequences, with approximately 17% as singletons. Sequencing input: PBMCs or a T cell subset sorted from them (not recorded which). These TCRs come from a man between 18 and 29 years old who had mild COVID-19 (a few samples of this study predate the infection). Cell type and time point are not known.

This clonotype was observed a few times. The chain has TRBV9 and TRBJ2-5, with a tentative D call TRBD2 (6 bases). V was cut by 0 bases and J by 4 bases, with 16 bases left in between. The length of the CDR3 is 16 residues. CDR1 is SGDLS, CDR2 YYNGEE, per germline. CDR3 region: CASSVAASAGGETQYF. The CDR3 nucleotides are TGTGCCAGCAGCGTAGCTGCTAGCGCGGGCGGAGAGACCCAGTACTTC.

V is TRBV20-1 and J is TRBJ2-5; TRBD2 agrees at 7 bases. Looked up from germline, CDR1 is DFQATT and CDR2 is SNEGSKA (reference sequence). The CDR3 contains 16 residues. The V and J ends lost 0 bases and 9 bases, in that order; junction bases with no gene match: 16. CDR3 sequence: CSARDRVAGTPVAQYF. Written as DNA, the CDR3 is TGCAGTGCTAGAGATCGGGTAGCGGGCACTCCCGTGGCCCAGTACTTC.

The chain links TRBV29-1 to TRBJ1-6; 12 nucleotides line up with TRBD1. CDR3 length: 13 residues. Germline values: CDR1 SQVTM, CDR2 ANQGSEA. V trimming: 4 bases; J trimming: 10 bases; junction bases outside the gene matches: 2. The CDR3 loop reads CSVGGTGGSPLHF. In DNA form, the CDR3 reads TGCAGCGTTGGCGGGACAGGGGGCTCACCCCTCCACTTT.

In this sample, this clonotype turned up a few times. This rearrangement joins TRBV12-3 or TRBV12-4 to TRBJ2-7, with D possibly being TRBD2 (5 bases). The CDR3 has 13 amino acids. V shed 1 base and J shed 6 bases, with 10 bases lying between them. The chain's CDR3 is CASSLGEMGEQYV. CDR3 nucleotide sequence: TGTGCCAGCAGTTTAGGGGAGATGGGCGAGCAGTACGTC.

By proportion, this clonotype is medium-sized. The chain couples TRBV5-1 to TRBJ2-7; D unclear. V was clipped by 0 bases and J by 5 bases, with 15 bases between them. The CDR3 runs 15 residues. Germline loops: CDR1 SGHRS, CDR2 YFSETQ. The CDR3 sequence is CASSLGHAPSDEQYV. CDR3 nucleotides: TGCGCCAGCAGCTTGGGGCACGCGCCCAGCGACGAGCAGTACGTC.

There are a few counts of this clonotype. The chain carries TRBV11-2 and TRBJ2-4; no definite D call. Germline V gives CDR1 SGHAT, CDR2 FQNNGV. The CDR3 covers 13 residues. V lost 4 bases to trimming and J lost 6 bases, with 10 bases between them. DNA for the CDR3: TGTGCCAGCAGCTCCGTCCCCACAAACATTCAGTACTTC. Translated, it gives CASSSVPTNIQYF.

This clonotype was counted only a few times. This chain uses TRBV4-2 with TRBJ2-7; the D gene could be TRBD1 or TRBD2 (5 bases each). V was pared by 0 bases and J by 7 bases, with 16 bases between. The germline V gene encodes CDR1 LGHNA and CDR2 YNFKEQ. The CDR3 covers 15 residues. CDR3: CASSQESSRGTEQYF. In DNA form, the CDR3 reads TGTGCCAGCAGCCAAGAATCTTCCCGAGGGACGGAGCAGTACTTC.